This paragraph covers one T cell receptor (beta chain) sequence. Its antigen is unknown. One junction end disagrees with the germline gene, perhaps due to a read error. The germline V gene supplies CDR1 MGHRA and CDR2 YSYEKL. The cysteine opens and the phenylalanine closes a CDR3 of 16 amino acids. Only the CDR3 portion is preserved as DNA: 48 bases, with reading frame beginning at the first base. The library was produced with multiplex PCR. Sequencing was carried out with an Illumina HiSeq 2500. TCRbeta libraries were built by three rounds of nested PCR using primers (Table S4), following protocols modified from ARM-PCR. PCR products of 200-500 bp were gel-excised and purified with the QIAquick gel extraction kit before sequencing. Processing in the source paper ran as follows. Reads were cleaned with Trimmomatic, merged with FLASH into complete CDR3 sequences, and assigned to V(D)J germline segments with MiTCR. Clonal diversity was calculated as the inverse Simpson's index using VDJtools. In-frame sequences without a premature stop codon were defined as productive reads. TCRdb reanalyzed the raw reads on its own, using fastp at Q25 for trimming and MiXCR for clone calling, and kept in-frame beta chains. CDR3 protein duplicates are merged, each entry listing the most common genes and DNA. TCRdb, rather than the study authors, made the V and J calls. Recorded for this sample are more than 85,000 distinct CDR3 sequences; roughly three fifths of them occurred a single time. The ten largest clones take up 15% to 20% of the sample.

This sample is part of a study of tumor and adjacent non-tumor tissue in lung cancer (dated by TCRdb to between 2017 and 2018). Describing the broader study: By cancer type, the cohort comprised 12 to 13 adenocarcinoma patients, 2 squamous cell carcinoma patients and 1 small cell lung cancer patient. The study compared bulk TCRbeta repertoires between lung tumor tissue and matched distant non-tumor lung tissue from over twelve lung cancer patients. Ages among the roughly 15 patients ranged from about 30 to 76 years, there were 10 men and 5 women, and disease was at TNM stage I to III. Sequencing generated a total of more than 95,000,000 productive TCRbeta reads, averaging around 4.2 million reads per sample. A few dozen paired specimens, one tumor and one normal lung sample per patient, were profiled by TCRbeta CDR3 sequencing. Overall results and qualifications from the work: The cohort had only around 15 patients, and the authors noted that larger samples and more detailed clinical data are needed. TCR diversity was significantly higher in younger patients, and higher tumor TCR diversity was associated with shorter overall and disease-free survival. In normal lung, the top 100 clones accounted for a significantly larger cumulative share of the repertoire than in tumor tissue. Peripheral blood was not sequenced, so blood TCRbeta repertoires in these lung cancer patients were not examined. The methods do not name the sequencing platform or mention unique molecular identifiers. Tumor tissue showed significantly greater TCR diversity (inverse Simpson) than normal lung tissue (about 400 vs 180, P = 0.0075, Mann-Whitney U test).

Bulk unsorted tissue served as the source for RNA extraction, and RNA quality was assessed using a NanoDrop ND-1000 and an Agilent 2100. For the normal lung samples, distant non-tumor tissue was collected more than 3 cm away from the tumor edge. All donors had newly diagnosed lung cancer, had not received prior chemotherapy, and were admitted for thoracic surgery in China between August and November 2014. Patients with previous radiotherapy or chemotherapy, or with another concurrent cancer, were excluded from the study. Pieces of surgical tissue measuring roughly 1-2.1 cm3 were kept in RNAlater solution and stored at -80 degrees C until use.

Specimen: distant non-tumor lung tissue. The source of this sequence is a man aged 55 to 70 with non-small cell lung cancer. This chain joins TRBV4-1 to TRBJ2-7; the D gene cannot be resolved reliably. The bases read TGCACCAGCAGCCAAGACCTCTCCCCTCCACATTACGAACAGTACTTC. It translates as CTSSQDLSPPHYEQYF.